One and the same sample provided the 28 T cell receptor beta chains below, sequenced in a study of Ad26.COV2.S vaccination and SARS-CoV-2 variants. The repertoire was sequenced with immunoSEQ multiplex PCR; TCRdb's copy has only in-frame clones and lacks some. The data contain 350,000 to 600,000 clones, around 89% of them seen just once; the ten biggest clones take up roughly 1.7%. Treatment defined: 19 received Ad26.COV2.S at low or high dose, single or two shots; roughly five received placebo; per-sample allocation not given. Repertoires come from day 63 after the first vaccine or placebo injection. This material consisted of peripheral blood, taken in a trial of Ad26.COV2.S vaccine versus placebo. Receptors originate from a person between 18 and 65 years old who received the Ad26.COV2.S COVID-19 vaccine or a placebo.

The CDR3 DNA follows: TGTGCCAGCAGCTCTTCCCCCGGGACCTCGCCGAACGAGCAGTACTTC. Translation gives CASSSSPGTSPNEQYF. This chain uses TRBV5-4 with TRBJ2-7; D is tentatively TRBD1 or TRBD2 (5 bases each). V lost 3 bases, J lost 5 bases, and 21 bases lay in between. CDR1 is SGHNT, CDR2 YYREEE, per germline (reference sequence). There are 16 residues in the CDR3.

The chain couples TRBV7-3 to TRBJ2-3, with unresolved D. This CDR3 is built from 15 residues. Germline V gene lookup returns CDR1 SGHTA and CDR2 FQGTGA. Trimming shortened V by 1 base and J by 2 bases, and 10 bases separated the two germline ends. The chain's CDR3 is CASSLNGRSTDTQYF. In nucleotides, the CDR3 is TGTGCCAGCAGCTTAAACGGGCGCTCCACAGATACGCAGTATTTT.

The V gene is TRBV7-2, the J gene TRBJ1-5, with 9 bases fitting TRBD1. The CDR3 is 15 residues long. The trim removed 4 bases at V and 4 bases at J, leaving 5 bases unmatched. Germline V lookup: CDR1 SGHTA, CDR2 FQGNSA. The CDR3 reads CASSYGQGQNQPQHF. CDR3 in DNA: TGTGCCAGCAGCTATGGACAGGGGCAGAATCAGCCCCAGCATTTT.

This sequence joins TRBV2 and TRBJ2-2; D is uncertain. Germline V gene lookup returns CDR1 SNHLY and CDR2 FYNNEI. With 7 bases removed from V and 4 bases from J, the gap between germline ends came to 7 bases. CDR3 length: 12 amino acids. The CDR3 loop reads CASIGRTGELFF. CDR3 nucleotide sequence: TGTGCCAGCATAGGCCGCACCGGGGAGCTGTTTTTT.

The J gene is TRBJ2-1, the V gene TRBV27; no clear D. V lost 5 bases and J lost 0, with 5 bases in between. The CDR3 length is 13 residues. Germline CDR1 and CDR2: MNHEY and SMNVEV (reference sequence). For the CDR3, the DNA is TGTGCCAGCAGTGTATACTCCTACAATGAGCAGTTCTTC. This gives the protein CASSVYSYNEQFF.

The chain is built from TRBV23-1 and TRBJ1-1, with a tentative D call TRBD1 (5 bases). TRBV23-1 is reported as an ORF; its role is uncertain. Trimming took 4 bases from V and 10 from J, leaving 25 bases between them. The CDR3 totals 16 residues. CDR3 sequence: CASSPPTAGTAIRAFF. CDR3 in DNA: TGCGCCAGCAGTCCTCCCACTGCAGGGACCGCTATCCGAGCTTTCTTT.

The chain joins TRBV3-1 (or the pseudogene TRBV3-2) to TRBJ1-3; D not certain. The V gene lost 3 bases and the J gene lost 1 base, with 7 bases spanning the gap. CDR3 length: 14 residues. CDR1 LGHDT and CDR2 YNNKEL come from the germline V gene (reference sequence). This CDR3 reads CASSQGFSGNTIYF. The CDR3 DNA reads as TGTGCCAGCAGCCAGGGATTTTCTGGAAACACCATATATTTT.

This chain links TRBV7-2 with TRBJ2-7; 11 bases are shared with TRBD2. The germline V gene encodes CDR1 SGHTA and CDR2 FQGNSA. With 5 bases clipped from V and 3 bases from J, the junction kept 3 bases outside the gene matches. The CDR3 covers 14 residues. The CDR3 here is CASSPGLAVYEQYF. The CDR3 DNA is TGTGCCAGCAGCCCGGGACTAGCGGTCTACGAGCAGTACTTC.

This clone came up once. This sequence joins TRBV7-2 and TRBJ2-5; 8 nucleotides line up with TRBD1. Trimming cost V 5 bases and J 0 bases; bases outside gene matches: 8. CDR1 is SGHTA, CDR2 FQGNSA, per germline. The CDR3 covers 16 residues. This CDR3 is CASSLGTGANQETQYF. The DNA of the CDR3 is TGTGCCAGCAGCCTAGGGACAGGCGCAAACCAAGAGACCCAGTACTTC.

This chain links TRBV3-1 (or the pseudogene TRBV3-2) with TRBJ1-6, with D maybe TRBD1 (6 bases). Germline V lookup: CDR1 LGHDT, CDR2 YNNKEL (reference sequence). Trimming removed 1 base from V and 7 bases from J, with 11 bases in between. This CDR3 spans 15 amino acids. The CDR3 bases are TGTGCCAGCAGCCAAGTGGGGGGCCAGAATTCACCCCTCCACTTT. Translating gives CASSQVGGQNSPLHF.

This clone was counted once. The chain links TRBV28 to TRBJ2-3, with 9 nucleotides matching TRBD2. CDR3 length: 14 residues. Germline-derived CDR1 and CDR2 are MDHEN and SYDVKM. V was clipped by 6 bases and J by 4 bases; unmatched bases: 5. In DNA, the CDR3 is TGTGCCAGCAGAAATAGCGGGGGCGCAGATACGCAGTATTTT. It yields the protein CASRNSGGADTQYF.

The chain couples TRBV6-5 to TRBJ2-7, with TRBD2 matching over 7 bases. V shed 0 bases and J 2 bases; nucleotides not matched to a gene: 7. The CDR3 loop spans 16 amino acids. Germline V gene data show CDR1 as MNHEY and CDR2 as SVGAGI. The CDR3 region has the DNA TGTGCCAGCAGTTACTCGACCGGGGACTACCCCTACGAGCAGTACTTC. It specifies CASSYSTGDYPYEQYF.

The J gene is TRBJ2-7, the V gene TRBV29-1, with D possibly TRBD2 on 5 matching bases. CDR1 SQVTM and CDR2 ANQGSEA come from the germline V gene. Trimming removed 1 base at V and 5 bases at J, with 9 bases between. This CDR3 has 12 residues. The CDR3 coding sequence is TGCAGCGTTGAAGTGAGCGGAAACGAGCAGTACTTC. Amino acids: CSVEVSGNEQYF.

The chain uses TRBV6-5 and TRBJ2-1, with 8 bases fitting TRBD1. Trimming at V came to 6 bases and at J to 8 bases, leaving 9 bases not matched to a gene. The CDR3 loop spans 14 amino acids. Germline loops: CDR1 MNHEY, CDR2 SVGAGI. The CDR3 reads CASRYGTGSYEQFF. The CDR3 nucleotides read TGTGCCAGCAGATACGGGACAGGATCGTATGAGCAGTTCTTC.

The chain is built from TRBV6-5 and TRBJ2-5, with D possibly TRBD1 on 5 matching bases. Per the germline V gene, CDR1 is MNHEY and CDR2 is SVGAGI. V was cut by 8 bases and J by 3 bases, with 10 bases left in between. The CDR3 is made up of 12 amino acids. CDR3 sequence reads: CASGAEKETQYF. The CDR3 DNA is TGTGCCAGCGGGGCGGAAAAAGAGACCCAGTACTTC.

This clone was seen a handful of times. V usage is TRBV6-1 and J usage is TRBJ2-7; D gene uncertain. The CDR3 sequence is 16 residues long. Trimming removed 4 bases from V and 7 bases from J, with 23 bases in between. Per the germline V gene, CDR1 is MNHNS and CDR2 is SASEGT. The CDR3 protein is CASSAAGELSLGEQYF. The CDR3 nucleotides are TGTGCCAGCAGTGCAGCCGGAGAACTATCGCTAGGGGAGCAGTACTTC.

V gene TRBV7-6 combines with J gene TRBJ2-1; tentatively, D is TRBD2 (6 bases). The V gene's germline CDR1 is SGHVS and CDR2 FNYEAQ. The V end was cut by 3 bases, the J end by 8 bases, with 17 bases between. The CDR3 extends over 15 amino acids. CDR3 bases: TGTGCCAGCAGCTTTTCTCAGGGAGGACGGCATGAGCAGTTCTTC. Residues: CASSFSQGGRHEQFF. The full variable domain, rest sourced from reference TRBV7-6 and TRBJ2-1, is GAGVSQSPRYKVTKRGQDVALRCDPISGHVSLYWYRQALGQGPEFLTYFNYEAQQDKSGLPNDRFSAERPEGSISTLTIQRTEQRDSAMYRCASSFSQGGRHEQFFGPGTRLTVL.

The chain recombines TRBV15 with TRBJ2-7, with TRBD1 as a possible D gene (6 bases). Deletions cut 4 bases from V and 4 bases from J, with 8 bases between. The CDR3 sequence is 12 residues long. CDR1 and CDR2 from the germline V gene are LNHNV and YYDKDF (reference sequence). As DNA, the CDR3 is TGTGCCACCAGCAACAGGGCGTACGAGCAGTACTTC. Translation: CATSNRAYEQYF.

The genes are TRBV9 and TRBJ2-2; 15 bases map to TRBD2. CDR1 SGDLS and CDR2 YYNGEE come from the germline V gene. CDR3 length equals 18 residues. After removal of 5 bases from V and 6 bases from J, the junction contained 11 bases not matched to a gene. The CDR3: CASRARGLAGGQAGELFF. CDR3 DNA: TGTGCCAGCAGGGCGAGGGGACTAGCGGGAGGACAGGCCGGGGAGCTGTTTTTT.

In DNA form, the CDR3 reads TGTGCCAGCAGCTTAGTGGGACAGGGGGAGGGCTACACCTTC. Translating it yields CASSLVGQGEGYTF. The chain links TRBV7-2 to TRBJ1-2, with TRBD1 identical over 11 bases. With 1 base clipped from V and 8 bases from J, the junction kept 3 bases outside the gene matches. CDR3 length: 14 amino acids. Looked up from germline, CDR1 is SGHTA and CDR2 is FQGNSA.

The chain's CDR3 is CASSQTPGQGAPGQYF. As DNA, the CDR3 is TGTGCCAGCAGCCAGACCCCAGGACAGGGGGCCCCGGGGCAGTACTTC. V gene TRBV28 combines with J gene TRBJ2-7, with 11 nucleotides matching TRBD1. The CDR3 has 16 residues. Trimming took 6 bases from V and 9 from J; bases not matched to a gene: 16. Germline V gives CDR1 MDHEN, CDR2 SYDVKM.

This clone appeared a single time. V and J are TRBV25-1 and TRBJ1-1, with TRBD1 as a possible D gene (5 bases). The CDR3 spans 14 residues. Germline CDR1 is MGHDK and CDR2 is SYGVNS. The V and J ends lost 6 bases and 5 bases respectively, with 16 bases between them. The DNA of the CDR3 is TGTGCCAGCAGCGGGGCGCCGACGGGTACTGAAGCTTTCTTT. Amino acid sequence: CASSGAPTGTEAFF.

The V and J genes are TRBV19 and TRBJ1-4, with D perhaps TRBD1 (5 bases). The CDR3 extends over 15 amino acids. Trimming cost V 5 bases and J 8 bases, with 18 bases left between them. Germline CDR1 LNHDA, CDR2 SQIVND (reference sequence). The CDR3 here is CASSPVAGTREKLFF. CDR3 bases: TGTGCCAGTAGTCCCGTGGCAGGGACCCGGGAAAAACTGTTTTTT.

The chain couples TRBV7-9 to TRBJ1-4; D gene ambiguous. Germline-derived CDR1 and CDR2 are SEHNR and FQNEAQ (reference sequence). Trimming took 5 bases from V and 6 from J, leaving 19 bases between them. The CDR3 spans 16 residues. The chain's CDR3 is CASSPSRLGPDEKLFF. CDR3 bases: TGTGCCAGCAGCCCCTCCCGTCTAGGGCCCGATGAAAAACTGTTTTTT. The complete variable domain, with remaining parts taken from reference TRBV7-9 and TRBJ1-4, reads DTGVSQNPRHKITKRGQNVTFRCDPISEHNRLYWYRQTLGQGPEFLTYFQNEAQLEKSRLLSDRFSAERPKGSFSTLEIQRTEQGDSAMYLCASSPSRLGPDEKLFFGSGTQLSVL.

This chain links TRBV19 with TRBJ1-2, with 7 bases identical to TRBD1. The V and J ends lost 11 bases and 8 bases, in that order; junction bases with no gene match: 8. This CDR3 is built from 11 residues. Germline V gene lookup returns CDR1 LNHDA and CDR2 SQIVND (reference sequence). The CDR3 coding sequence is TGTGCCGGTAAGACAGGGCTCGGCTACACCTTC. Amino acid sequence: CAGKTGLGYTF.

This chain uses TRBV7-2 with TRBJ2-7; 8 bases align to TRBD1. Germline CDR1 SGHTA, CDR2 FQGNSA. V was pared by 5 bases and J by 4 bases, with 13 bases of the junction left unmatched. The CDR3 has 16 amino acids. The CDR3 DNA reads TGTGCCAGCAGCACCTCCCCCGGGACAGGAAAATACGAGCAGTACTTC. It yields the protein CASSTSPGTGKYEQYF.

Here the CDR3 DNA reads TGTGCCAGCAGCCCCGCGTTAGGATGGGACACTGAAGCTTTCTTT. The encoded protein is CASSPALGWDTEAFF. The chain links TRBV9 to TRBJ1-1; D is unclear. This CDR3 comprises 15 residues. Germline V gene data show CDR1 as SGDLS and CDR2 as YYNGEE. V lost 4 bases to trimming and J lost 3 bases, with 16 bases between them.

This chain joins TRBV29-1 and TRBJ2-1; TRBD1 might be the D (5 bases). V was clipped by 2 bases and J by 4 bases, with 9 bases between them. Germline CDR1 is SQVTM and CDR2 is ANQGSEA. The CDR3 covers 13 residues. The CDR3 reads CSVERQPYNEQFF. The CDR3 coding sequence is TGCAGCGTTGAACGACAGCCTTACAATGAGCAGTTCTTC.